This T cell receptor (beta chain) was captured in a study of shared clonotypes between healthy human individuals. Background on the study: Three plates each covered CD4 naive and memory; CD8 naive two, CD8 memory one.

This clone was seen a single time. What it binds is unknown. Selected positively for CCR7 and CD45RO-negative, naive CD8 cells excluded terminally differentiated effector memory CD45RA+ cells. Donation came from healthy HIV-negative adults that had no recent acute infections or vaccinations. The CDR3 is made up of 16 amino acids. CDR1 SEHNR and CDR2 FQNEAQ come from the germline V gene (reference sequence). V was pared by 0 bases and J by 5 bases, with 17 bases between. The table came from immunoSEQ multiplex PCR; TCRdb's copy has only in-frame clones and leaves some out. The repertoire consists of more than 550,000 clones, with about 91% occurring once and the leading ten covering approximately 24%. Overall study results and limits: Estimated richness was generally greater in naive than memory subsets. It was expected that sequencing depth would affect clonotype sharing among donors.

The TCR comes from a young man in good health. The source material was naive CD8+ T cells sorted from blood. The chain joins TRBV7-9 to TRBJ2-7; a possible D gene is TRBD1 (5 bases). The CDR3 region is CASSLAGLVGVHEQYF. The DNA for the CDR3 is TGTGCCAGCAGCTTAGCGGGGCTAGTAGGTGTCCACGAGCAGTACTTC.